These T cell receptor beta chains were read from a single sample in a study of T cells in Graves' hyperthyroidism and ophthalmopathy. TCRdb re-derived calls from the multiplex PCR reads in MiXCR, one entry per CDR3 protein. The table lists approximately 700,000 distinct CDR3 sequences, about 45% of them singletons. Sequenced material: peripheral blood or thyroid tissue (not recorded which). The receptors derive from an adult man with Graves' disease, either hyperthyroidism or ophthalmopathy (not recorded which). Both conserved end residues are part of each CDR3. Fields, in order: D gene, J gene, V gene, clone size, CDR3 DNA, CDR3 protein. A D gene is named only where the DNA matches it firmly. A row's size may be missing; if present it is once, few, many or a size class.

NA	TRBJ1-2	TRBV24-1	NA	TGTGCCACCAGTGACTGGTCCTTCGGCTGGACCTTC	CATSDWSFGWTF
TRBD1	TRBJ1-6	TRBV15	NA	TGTGCCAACTCGGACAGGGATAATTCACCCCTCCACTTT	CANSDRDNSPLHF
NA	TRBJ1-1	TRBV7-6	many	TGTGCCAGCAGCCCCCGACGGGTTGAAGCTTTCTTT	CASSPRRVEAFF
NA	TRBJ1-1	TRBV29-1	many	TGCAGCGTTGACATTACAGGGCTGAACACTGAAGCTTTCTTT	CSVDITGLNTEAFF
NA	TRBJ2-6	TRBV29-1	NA	TGCAGCGTTGATGTGCAGGGAGGCGGGTCTGGGGCCAACGTCCTGACTTTC	CSVDVQGGGSGANVLTF
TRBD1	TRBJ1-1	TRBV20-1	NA	TGCAGTGCTAAGGGACAGGGTAACACTGAAGCTTTCTTT	CSAKGQGNTEAFF
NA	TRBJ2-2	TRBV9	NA	TGTGCCAGCAGCCAAGGGGGGCTTGGGACAGCGAACACCGGGGAGCTGTTTTTT	CASSQGGLGTANTGELFF
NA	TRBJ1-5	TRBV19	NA	TGTGCCAGTAGTAACCAGGGAATAGGTGAGCCCCAGCATTTT	CASSNQGIGEPQHF
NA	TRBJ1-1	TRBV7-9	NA	TGTGCCAGCAGCTTAGGGCCAGGGGCTGCCACTGAAGCTTTCTTT	CASSLGPGAATEAFF
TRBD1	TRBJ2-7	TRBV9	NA	TGTGCCAGCTCGGGAGGACAGGGGGTTTCCTACGAGCAGTACTTC	CASSGGQGVSYEQYF
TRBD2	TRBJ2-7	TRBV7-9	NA	TGTGCCAGCAGCTTCCGGGGTAGCGGGAGCTACGAGCAGTACTTC	CASSFRGSGSYEQYF
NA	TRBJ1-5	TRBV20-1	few	TGCAGTGCTAGACATCAGGCCAGGGGTAATCAGCCCCAGCATTTT	CSARHQARGNQPQHF
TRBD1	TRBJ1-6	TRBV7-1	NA	TGTGCCAGCACCGGGGGACAGGGAACTAATTCACCCCTCCACTTT	CASTGGQGTNSPLHF
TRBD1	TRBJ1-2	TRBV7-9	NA	TGTGCCAGCAGCCGGGGTGAGGGACAGGGCTACACCTTC	CASSRGEGQGYTF
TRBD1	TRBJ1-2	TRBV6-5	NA	TGTGCCAGCAGTTGGACAGGGCGCGCTAACTATGGCTACACCTTC	CASSWTGRANYGYTF
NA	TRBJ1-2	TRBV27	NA	TGTGCCAGCAGTTTAGTACGGGGACGGGGCTACACCTTC	CASSLVRGRGYTF
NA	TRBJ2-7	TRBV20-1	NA	TGCAGTGCTAGAGATCAGCGGGCCTCGGGCGAGCAGTACTTC	CSARDQRASGEQYF
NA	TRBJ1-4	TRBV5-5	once	TGTGCCAGCAGCTCCACCAACAACAGGGATGAAAAACTGTTTTTT	CASSSTNNRDEKLFF
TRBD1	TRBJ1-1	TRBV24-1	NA	TGTGCCACCAGTGACCGGACAGGGGATAGTACTGAAGCTTTCTTT	CATSDRTGDSTEAFF
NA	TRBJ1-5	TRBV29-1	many	TGCAGCGCTGCACAGGGAGGTCAGCCCCAGCATTTT	CSAAQGGQPQHF
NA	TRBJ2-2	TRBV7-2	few	TGTGCCAGCAGCCCTCGGGACGACACCGGGGAGCTGTTTTTT	CASSPRDDTGELFF
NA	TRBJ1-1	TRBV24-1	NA	TGTGCCAGCAGGAACCTTGGGCAGGCAAACACTGAAGCTTTCTTT	CASRNLGQANTEAFF
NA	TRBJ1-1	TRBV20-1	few	TGCAGTGCTAGAAGACAGACACTAGGGACTGAAGCTTTCTTT	CSARRQTLGTEAFF
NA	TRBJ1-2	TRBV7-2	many	TGTGCCAGCAGCTTAGATGACAGGTTTAACTATGGCTACACCTTC	CASSLDDRFNYGYTF
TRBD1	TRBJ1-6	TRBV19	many	TGTGCCAGTAGTACGCGGACAGGCCGTTATAATTCACCCCTCCACTTT	CASSTRTGRYNSPLHF
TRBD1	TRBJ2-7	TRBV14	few	TGTGCCAGCAGTCTACAGGGGGGAGGCTACGAGCAGTACTTC	CASSLQGGGYEQYF
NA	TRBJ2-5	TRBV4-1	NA	TGCGCCAGCAGCCAAGAATGGGACCAAGAGACCCAGTACTTC	CASSQEWDQETQYF
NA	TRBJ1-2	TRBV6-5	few	TGTGCCACCCGAGTGCCGCACGGGACTGTCTATGGCTACACCTTC	CATRVPHGTVYGYTF
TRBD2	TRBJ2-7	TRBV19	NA	TGTGCCACTAGCGGAAGCCTCGAGCAGTACTTC	CATSGSLEQYF
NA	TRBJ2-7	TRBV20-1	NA	TGCAGTGCTAGCCCCCCCACCTCCTACGAGCAGTACTTC	CSASPPTSYEQYF
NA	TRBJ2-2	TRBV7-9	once	TGTGCCAGCAGCCAATCCTTATTACCCGGGGAGCTGTTTTTT	CASSQSLLPGELFF
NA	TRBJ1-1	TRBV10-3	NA	TGTGCCAGCAGTGGGGCCCCCGGGAACACTGAAGCTTTCTTT	CASSGAPGNTEAFF
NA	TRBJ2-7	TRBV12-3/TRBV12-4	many	TGTGCCAGCAGCCGGGGCGAGCAGTACTTC	CASSRGEQYF
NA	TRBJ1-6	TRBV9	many	TGTGCCAGCAGCCAACCTCAGGGGATGGGATCACCCCTCCACTTT	CASSQPQGMGSPLHF
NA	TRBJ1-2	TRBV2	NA	TGTGCCAGCTCACCAATGGAGTATGGCTACACCTTC	CASSPMEYGYTF
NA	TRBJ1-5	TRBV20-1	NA	TGCAGTGCAGCCGGGAGGGAGGATAGCAATCAGCCCCAGCATTTT	CSAAGREDSNQPQHF
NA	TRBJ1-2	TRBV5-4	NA	TGTGCCAGCAGCTGGGTAGACAGATTATGGTTTGATGGCTACACCTTC	CASSWVDRLWFDGYTF
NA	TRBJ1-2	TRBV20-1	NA	TGCAGTGCTACCCAGGGAACCTATGGCTACACCTTC	CSATQGTYGYTF
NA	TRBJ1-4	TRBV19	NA	TGTGCCAGTAGCGGAACAGGGATCGGGGAAAAACTGTTTTTT	CASSGTGIGEKLFF
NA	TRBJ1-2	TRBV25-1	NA	TGTGCCAGCCCCGCCGGGGCAGGGATGAGCTACACCTTC	CASPAGAGMSYTF
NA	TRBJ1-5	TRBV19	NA	TGTGCCAGGAGTGGTAGCAATCAGCCCCAGCATTTT	CARSGSNQPQHF
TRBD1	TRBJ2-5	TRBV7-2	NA	TGTGCCAGCAGCTCTGGACAGGGGGGGGATCAGCCCCAGTACTTC	CASSSGQGGDQPQYF
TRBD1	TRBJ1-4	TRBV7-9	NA	TGTGCCAGCAGCCTGGGACAGGTCGATGAAACACTGTTTTTT	CASSLGQVDETLFF
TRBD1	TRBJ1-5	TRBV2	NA	TGCGCCAGCAGCAGAACAGGGGGCGCCGGTCAGCCCCAGCATTTT	CASSRTGGAGQPQHF
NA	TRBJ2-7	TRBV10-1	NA	TGCGCCAGCAGTGATAACAGGGAGGGCGGGCAGTACTTC	CASSDNREGGQYF
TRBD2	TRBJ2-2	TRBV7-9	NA	TGTGCCAGCAGCTTAGACTTTTGGACTAGCGTCACCGGGGAGCTGTTTTTT	CASSLDFWTSVTGELFF
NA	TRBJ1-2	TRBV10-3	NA	TGTGCCATCAGTGAAGGGGAAGGATTCACCTTC	CAISEGEGFTF
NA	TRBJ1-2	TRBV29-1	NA	TGCAGGGGGCTCGGCTACACCTTC	CRGLGYTF
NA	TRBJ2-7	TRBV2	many	TGTGCCAGCAGTGTTGGACAGTCCTACGAGCAGTACTTC	CASSVGQSYEQYF
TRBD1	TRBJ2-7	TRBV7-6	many	TGTGCCAGCAGCAAACCGGGACAGGGCCACGAGCAGTACTTC	CASSKPGQGHEQYF
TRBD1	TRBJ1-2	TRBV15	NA	TGTGCCACCAGCGACAGGGGGGACGGCTACACCTTC	CATSDRGDGYTF
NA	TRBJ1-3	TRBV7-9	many	TGTGCCAGCAGCTTTTTTCGGGGCCTCTCTGGAAACACCATATATTTT	CASSFFRGLSGNTIYF
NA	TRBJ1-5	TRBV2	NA	TGTGCCAGCATTTCCACTAATCAGCCCCAGCATTTT	CASISTNQPQHF